This T cell receptor (beta chain) was sequenced during a study of Ad26.COV2.S vaccination and SARS-CoV-2 variants. Clones were read by immunoSEQ multiplex PCR, and TCRdb kept only the in-frame ones, dropping some. The data show a few hundred thousand clones, roughly 90% seen once. As for treatment: some 19 received Ad26.COV2.S at low or high dose, single or two shots; about 5 received placebo; per-sample allocation not given. The samples were gathered on day 63 after the first injection of vaccine or placebo. CDR1 MNHEY and CDR2 SMNVEV come from the germline V gene (reference sequence). The CDR3 is made up of 19 amino acids. After removal of 8 bases from V and 3 bases from J, the junction contained 19 bases not matched to a gene.

This rearrangement joins TRBV27 to TRBJ2-3; 11 bases align to TRBD2. The TCR sequence derives from a person between 18 and 65 years old who received the Ad26.COV2.S COVID-19 vaccine or a placebo. Sequenced material: peripheral blood, taken in a trial of Ad26.COV2.S vaccine versus placebo. CDR3 nucleotides: TGTGCCAGCTCGATTGAGATAGCGGGAGGGCCGAGGTCGACAGATACGCAGTATTTT. Its protein product is CASSIEIAGGPRSTDTQYF.